This record covers a single T cell receptor beta chain. Antigen specificity is unknown. At one end, the junction sequence differs from germline, possibly due to a read error. These data are taken from a study of glioma-infiltrating T cells. The overall study: Low-grade gliomas were grade II; glioblastomas were grade IV at initial diagnosis. Around 1 million peripheral T cells were targeted at about 4- to 11-fold coverage.

Notes on the study in general: Patients with low tissue-blood divergence carried a signature set of shared blood CDR3 motifs.

Germline V lookup: CDR1 MDHEN, CDR2 SYDVKM. This CDR3 region has 17 residues. The iRepertoire nested amplicon-rescue multiplex PCR amplified TCR alpha and beta CDR3s from RNA. TCRdb re-analysed the multiplex PCR reads in MiXCR, keeping a single row per CDR3 protein. The sample carries more than 300,000 distinct CDR3 sequences, roughly 41% recorded once. V and J are TRBV28 and TRBJ1-5, with D maybe TRBD1 (5 bases). Sequenced input: glioma tissue, nonneoplastic brain tissue, or PBMCs (not recorded which). The source of this sequence is a human donor with low-grade glioma or glioblastoma, undergoing nonglioma brain surgery, or in good health (not recorded which). CDR3 nucleotides: TGTGCCAGCAGTTTACTAGGGTCCGGGGGGACCAATCAGCACCAGCATTTT. Its protein product is CASSLLGSGGTNQHQHF.